This TCR beta chain was identified in a study of blood T cell repertoires in COVID-19. Study overall: T cells, B-cell-depleted T cells, or PBMCs provided the cDNA or gDNA that served as material.

V shed 4 bases and J 5 bases; nucleotides not matched to a gene: 6. Germline V gene sequence: CDR1 MNHEY, CDR2 SVGEGT. The CDR3 runs to 15 residues. In the study's own analysis: Estimates of nucleated cell counts were drawn from the amplification of reference gene primers. Some clones are missing from TCRdb's copy, which holds only in-frame ones; the method was immunoSEQ multiplex PCR. Clone size and the V and J calls come from that table; the DNA yielded D and trimming. The data contain about 260,000 clones, over 75% of them singletons. This receptor was identified in a human donor in a cohort sampled during active COVID-19. The material sequenced was peripheral blood. The chain joins TRBV6-2 or TRBV6-3 to TRBJ2-5, with 11 bases that match TRBD2. In DNA form, the CDR3 reads TGTGCCAGCAGTTGGGGGACTAGCGGTGCGGAGACCCAGTACTTC. Amino acids: CASSWGTSGAETQYF.